The T cell receptor beta chain described here comes from a study of cytomegalovirus exposure and HLA in healthy donors. Study results and caveats: Trimming of TCR beta V- and J-genes showed a link, identified in a later analysis, to a missense DCLRE1C variant. Evidence from a later analysis indicated that most CMV-associated TCR beta chains looked HLA-restricted.

The PCR employed 60 Vbeta primers together with 13 Jbeta primers. The protocol was immunoSEQ multiplex PCR, while the TCRdb copy is restricted to in-frame clones and leaves out a portion. The table has about 200,000 clones, 80% to 90% seen once. Trimming pared 1 base from V and 8 bases from J, leaving 8 bases between. This CDR3 has 13 residues. In germline, CDR1 is SEHNR, CDR2 FQNEAQ (reference sequence). The count of this clone is one. Antigen: not known. This receptor was taken from a man aged 25-45 years in good health and CMV-seronegative. The rearrangement uses TRBV7-9 and TRBJ1-4, with D uncertain. The specimen was PBMCs. The CDR3 sequence is CASSLVALEKLFF. The DNA for the CDR3 is TGTGCCAGCAGCTTAGTGGCCTTGGAAAAACTGTTTTTT.